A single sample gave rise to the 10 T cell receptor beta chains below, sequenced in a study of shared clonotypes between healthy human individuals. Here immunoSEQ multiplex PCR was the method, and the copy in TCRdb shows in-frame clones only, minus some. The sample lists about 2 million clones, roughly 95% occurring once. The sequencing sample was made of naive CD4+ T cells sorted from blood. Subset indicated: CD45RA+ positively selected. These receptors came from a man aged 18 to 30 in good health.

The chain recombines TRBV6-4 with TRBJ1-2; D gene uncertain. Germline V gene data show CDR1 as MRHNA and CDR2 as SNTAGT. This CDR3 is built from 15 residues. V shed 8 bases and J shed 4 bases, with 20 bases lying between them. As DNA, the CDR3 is TGTGCCAGCGGGCCGGGTACCGGAGGGAGCTATGGCTACACCTTC. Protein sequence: CASGPGTGGSYGYTF.

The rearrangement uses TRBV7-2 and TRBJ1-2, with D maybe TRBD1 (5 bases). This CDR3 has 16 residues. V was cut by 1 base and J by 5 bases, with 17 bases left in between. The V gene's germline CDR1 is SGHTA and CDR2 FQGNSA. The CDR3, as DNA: TGTGCCAGCAGCTTAGACCCGGGACGGGGAAAATATGGCTACACCTTC. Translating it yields CASSLDPGRGKYGYTF.

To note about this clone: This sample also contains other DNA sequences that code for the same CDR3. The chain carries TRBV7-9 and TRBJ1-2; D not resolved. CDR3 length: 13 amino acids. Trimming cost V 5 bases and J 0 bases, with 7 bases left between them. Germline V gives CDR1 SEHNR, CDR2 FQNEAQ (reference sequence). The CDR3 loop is CASSLTANYGYTF. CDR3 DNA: TGTGCCAGCAGCCTCACAGCTAACTATGGCTACACCTTC.

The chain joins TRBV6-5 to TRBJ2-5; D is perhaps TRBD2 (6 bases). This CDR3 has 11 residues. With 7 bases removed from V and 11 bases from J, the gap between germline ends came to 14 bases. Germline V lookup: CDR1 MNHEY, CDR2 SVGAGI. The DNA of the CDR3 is TGTGCCAGCACCCACGGGCGGGAACAGTACTTC. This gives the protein CASTHGREQYF.

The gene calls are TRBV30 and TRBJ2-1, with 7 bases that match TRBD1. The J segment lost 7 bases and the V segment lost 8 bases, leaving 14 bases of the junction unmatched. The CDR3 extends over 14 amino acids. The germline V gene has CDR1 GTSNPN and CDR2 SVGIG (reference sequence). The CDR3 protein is CARSRGPLINEQFF. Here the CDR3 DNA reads TGTGCCCGGTCGAGGGGGCCTCTGATTAATGAGCAGTTCTTC.

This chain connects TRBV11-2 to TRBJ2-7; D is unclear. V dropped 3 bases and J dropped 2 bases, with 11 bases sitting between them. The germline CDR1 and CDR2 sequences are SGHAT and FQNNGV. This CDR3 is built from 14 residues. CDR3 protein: CASSLSSMTYEQYF. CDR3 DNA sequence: TGTGCCAGCAGCTTGAGCAGTATGACCTACGAGCAGTACTTC.

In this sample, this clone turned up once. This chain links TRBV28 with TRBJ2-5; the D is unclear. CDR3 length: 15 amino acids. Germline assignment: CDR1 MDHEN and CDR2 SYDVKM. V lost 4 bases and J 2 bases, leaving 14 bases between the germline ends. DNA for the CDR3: TGTGCCAGCAGTTCATCTCACCCGACTCAAGAGACCCAGTACTTC. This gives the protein CASSSSHPTQETQYF.

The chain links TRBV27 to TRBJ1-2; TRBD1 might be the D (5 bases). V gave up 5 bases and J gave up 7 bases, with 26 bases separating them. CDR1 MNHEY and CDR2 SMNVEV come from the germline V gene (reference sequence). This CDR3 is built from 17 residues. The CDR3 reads CASSPRSPGPLTGGYTF. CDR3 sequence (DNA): TGTGCCAGCAGTCCAAGATCCCCGGGGCCTTTAACGGGTGGCTACACCTTC.

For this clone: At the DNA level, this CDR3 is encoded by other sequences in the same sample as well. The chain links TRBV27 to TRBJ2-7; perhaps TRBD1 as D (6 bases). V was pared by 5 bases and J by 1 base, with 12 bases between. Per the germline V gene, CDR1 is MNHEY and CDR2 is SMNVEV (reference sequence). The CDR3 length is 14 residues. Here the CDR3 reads CASSPQGSSYEQYF. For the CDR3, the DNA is TGTGCCAGCAGTCCTCAGGGGTCTTCCTACGAGCAGTACTTC.

This chain's CDR3 is CASSAAGTGTSEQYF. The CDR3 DNA follows: TGCGCCAGCAGTGCAGCCGGGACAGGGACGTCCGAGCAGTACTTC. This chain uses TRBV10-1 with TRBJ2-7; TRBD1 agrees at 9 bases. Germline values: CDR1 WNHNN, CDR2 SYGVQD (reference sequence). The V and J ends lost 4 bases and 6 bases, in that order; junction bases with no gene match: 10. The CDR3 sequence is 15 residues long.